These 5 T cell receptor beta chains were sequenced from one sample in a study of T cells in Graves' hyperthyroidism and ophthalmopathy. TCR beta CDR3 sequences were amplified from RNA transcripts. The primer set for the first-round RT-PCR of the TCR CDR3 was HTBI. TCRdb independently ran MiXCR on the multiplex PCR reads; one entry per CDR3 protein. Here the sample spans roughly 580,000 distinct CDR3 sequences, approximately 15% being singletons. The sequenced sample consisted of blood. The receptor set was obtained from a woman between 25 and 40 years old with Graves' hyperthyroidism that later progressed to Graves' ophthalmopathy.

In this sample, this clonotype turned up many times. The chain combines TRBV29-1 with TRBJ1-1; D unclear. Per the germline V gene, CDR1 is SQVTM and CDR2 is ANQGSEA. V lost 0 bases and J lost 1, with 0 bases in between. This CDR3 contains 11 residues. CDR3 in amino acids: CSVEENTEAFF. CDR3 coding DNA: TGCAGCGTTGAAGAGAACACTGAAGCTTTCTTT.

About this clonotype: A much larger clone is a single base away; this may be a read error. The V call is TRBV29-1, the J call TRBJ2-5; the match to TRBD2 covers 9 bases. Per germline, CDR1 SQVTM and CDR2 ANQGSEA. The CDR3 is 14 residues long. CDR3 DNA sequence: TGCGGTGCGCGAAAAGGACTAGCGAAAGAGACCCAGTACTTC. This gives the protein CGARKGLAKETQYF.

This clonotype was seen many times. The gene calls are TRBV12-3 or TRBV12-4 and TRBJ2-7; possibly TRBD1 or TRBD2 for D (5 bases each). This CDR3 spans 13 amino acids. The V gene lost 6 bases and the J gene lost 4 bases, with 13 bases spanning the gap. The CDR3: CASRGTTEYEQYF. Here the CDR3 DNA reads TGTGCCAGCAGGGGGACGACAGAATACGAGCAGTACTTC.

This clonotype was observed at least ten times. The DNA for the CDR3 is TGCGCCAGCAGCTTGGTAGGGACGACCGCCTACGAGCAGTACTTC. Amino acid sequence: CASSLVGTTAYEQYF. This rearrangement joins TRBV5-1 to TRBJ2-7, with D tentatively TRBD1 or TRBD2 (5 bases each). Germline-derived CDR1 and CDR2 are SGHRS and YFSETQ. The CDR3 totals 15 residues. V was pared by 0 bases and J by 2 bases, with 12 bases between.

This clonotype appeared many times. In DNA form, the CDR3 reads TGTGCCAGCAGTTACTCGGCGGACACTGAAGCTTTCTTT. As protein: CASSYSADTEAFF. V is TRBV6-5 and J is TRBJ1-1; no reliable D call. The CDR3 spans 13 residues. Germline assignment: CDR1 MNHEY and CDR2 SVGAGI. V was cut by 0 bases and J by 3 bases, with 5 bases left in between.